What follows are 18 T cell receptor beta chains derived from one specimen sequenced in a study of OX40 agonist ivuxolimab in advanced cancers. The library was built by means of the immunoSEQ multiplex PCR assay. TCRdb holds this immuneACCESS table with in-frame rearrangements only. Some clones are missing; in checked studies, unresolved V genes explain under half, and the rest has no known cause. The sample profile shows 85,000 to 100,000 clones; about 85% of them were found once. Together, the top ten hold 3.5% to 4.5% of the sample. Sequences were derived from CD4+ or CD8+ T cells sorted from blood, sampled in a trial of the OX40 agonist ivuxolimab. All receptors derive from an adult with an advanced solid tumor such as melanoma, head and neck, liver or kidney cancer.

The table lists this clone with a count of one. V gene TRBV11-2 combines with J gene TRBJ2-7; 11 positions match TRBD2. Per the germline V gene, CDR1 is SGHAT and CDR2 is FQNNGV. V lost 4 bases and J lost 0; bases outside the gene matches: 2. CDR3 size: 15 residues. CDR3 sequence: CASSSGTSGSYEQYF. The CDR3 bases are TGTGCCAGCAGCTCCGGGACTAGCGGCTCCTACGAGCAGTACTTC.

The chain uses TRBV6-6 and TRBJ1-2, with 7 bases lining up with TRBD1. The CDR3 spans 15 residues. Trimming removed 0 bases from V and 5 bases from J; junction bases left unmatched: 6. Germline loops: CDR1 MNHNY, CDR2 SVGAGI (reference sequence). The CDR3 sequence: CASSYSPTGSYGYTF. Here the CDR3 DNA reads TGTGCCAGCAGTTACTCGCCGACAGGGAGTTATGGCTACACCTTC.

For the CDR3, the DNA is TGTGCCAGTAGTATCGCAGTAAACACTGAAGCTTTCTTT. It translates to CASSIAVNTEAFF. The chain is built from TRBV19 and TRBJ1-1; D gene ambiguous. The V gene lost 3 bases and the J gene lost 2 bases, with 7 bases spanning the gap. CDR1 is LNHDA and CDR2 is SQIVND in the germline V gene (reference sequence). The CDR3 loop spans 13 amino acids.

Concerning this clone: Sequence at one end of the junction differs from germline and may be a read error. The rearrangement joins TRBV28 to TRBJ2-7; D tentatively reads TRBD1 or TRBD2 (6 bases each). The CDR3 is 14 amino acids. Germline CDR1 reads MDHEN; CDR2 reads SYDVKM. DNA for the CDR3: TGTGCCACCAGTACTCCGGGGGCAGGCTACGAGCAGTACTTC. As protein: CATSTPGAGYEQYF.

The J gene is TRBJ1-5, the V gene TRBV11-3; D is possibly TRBD1 (5 bases). The V gene lost 2 bases and the J gene lost 7 bases, with 12 bases spanning the gap. Germline CDR1 is SGHNT and CDR2 is YENEEA. CDR3 length equals 14 residues. This chain's CDR3 is CASSLRGREQPQHF. DNA for the CDR3: TGTGCCAGCAGCTTAAGGGGCAGGGAGCAGCCCCAGCATTTT.

The gene calls are TRBV19 and TRBJ2-5; 10 positions agree with TRBD1. The CDR3 is made up of 15 amino acids. With 8 bases clipped from V and 2 bases from J, the junction kept 8 bases outside the gene matches. The germline V gene encodes CDR1 LNHDA and CDR2 SQIVND (reference sequence). The CDR3 spells CASRRGTGAQETQYF. Written as DNA, the CDR3 is TGTGCCAGTCGCAGAGGGACAGGGGCTCAAGAGACCCAGTACTTC.

This sequence joins TRBV19 and TRBJ2-3, with a possible D match to TRBD2 (6 bases). V lost 8 bases and J 2 bases, leaving 14 bases between the germline ends. The CDR3 contains 14 residues. CDR1 and CDR2 (germline): LNHDA, SQIVND (reference sequence). CDR3 coding DNA: TGTGCCAGTGACCCTGGAGGGTTCACAGATACGCAGTATTTT. This sequence encodes CASDPGGFTDTQYF.

The rearrangement uses TRBV10-1 and TRBJ2-3, with unresolved D. V lost 2 bases, J lost 5 bases, and 5 bases lay in between. In germline, CDR1 is WNHNN, CDR2 SYGVQD (reference sequence). This CDR3 contains 12 residues. The CDR3 sequence is CASSEGRDTQYF. CDR3 sequence (DNA): TGCGCCAGCAGTGAGGGGCGAGATACGCAGTATTTT.

The rearrangement uses TRBV11-1 and TRBJ2-2, with D possibly TRBD2 on 6 matching bases. Germline CDR1 SGHAT, CDR2 FQDESV (reference sequence). The V end lost 1 base, the J end lost 10 bases, and 16 bases lay between the germline ends. The CDR3 has 15 amino acids. CDR3 loop: CASSLGRYSGAELFF. In DNA form, the CDR3 reads TGTGCCAGCAGCTTAGGGCGGTACTCGGGAGCGGAGCTGTTTTTT. Full variable domain (missing parts from reference TRBV11-1 and TRBJ2-2): EAEVAQSPRYKITEKSQAVAFWCDPISGHATLYWYRQILGQGPELLVQFQDESVVDDSQLPKDRFSAERLKGVDSTLKIQPAELGDSAMYLCASSLGRYSGAELFFGEGSRLTVL.

J is TRBJ1-2 and V is TRBV4-1; TRBD1 aligns across 9 bases. Trimming removed 0 bases from V and 7 bases from J; junction bases left unmatched: 6. This CDR3 contains 15 residues. Germline assignment: CDR1 MGHRA and CDR2 YSYEKL. The CDR3 sequence is CASSQETGGVGGYTF. The CDR3 DNA reads TGCGCCAGCAGCCAAGAGACAGGGGGAGTAGGTGGCTACACCTTC.

This chain uses TRBV4-3 with TRBJ2-3, with D unclear. Germline CDR1 LGHNA, CDR2 YSLEER. CDR3 length equals 15 residues. V was clipped by 0 bases and J by 4 bases, with 11 bases between them. Here the CDR3 reads CASSQEWASADTQYF. CDR3 coding DNA: TGCGCCAGCAGCCAAGAATGGGCCAGTGCAGATACGCAGTATTTT.

This sequence joins TRBV28 and TRBJ2-7; the match to TRBD1 covers 8 bases. Germline lookup yields CDR1 MDHEN and CDR2 SYDVKM. V shed 6 bases and J 3 bases; nucleotides not matched to a gene: 10. The CDR3 consists of 15 residues. The CDR3 loop is CASSRYGQGNYEQYF. As DNA, the CDR3 is TGTGCCAGCAGCCGATACGGACAGGGAAACTACGAGCAGTACTTC.

The chain uses TRBV28 and TRBJ2-2; a possible D gene is TRBD2 (6 bases). Germline loops: CDR1 MDHEN, CDR2 SYDVKM. The CDR3 spans 15 residues. V was trimmed by 5 bases and J by 7 bases, leaving 17 bases between them. CDR3 coding DNA: TGTGCCAGCAGTCAAGGCGGGACCCTGGGCGGGGAGCTGTTTTTT. This translates into CASSQGGTLGGELFF.

The chain uses TRBV7-9 and TRBJ1-4; maybe TRBD1 (6 bases). The CDR3 totals 14 residues. Germline lookup yields CDR1 SEHNR and CDR2 FQNEAQ (reference sequence). V was clipped by 3 bases and J by 8 bases, with 13 bases between them. Written as DNA, the CDR3 is TGTGCCAGCAGCTTGTCAGGGGTTCAGGAAAAACTGTTTTTT. It translates to CASSLSGVQEKLFF. The whole variable domain, remainder taken from reference TRBV7-9 and TRBJ1-4, is DTGVSQNPRHKITKRGQNVTFRCDPISEHNRLYWYRQTLGQGPEFLTYFQNEAQLEKSRLLSDRFSAERPKGSFSTLEIQRTEQGDSAMYLCASSLSGVQEKLFFGSGTQLSVL.

The chain recombines TRBV5-1 with TRBJ2-7, with D possibly TRBD1 on 5 matching bases. This CDR3 is 13 amino acids long. The germline CDR1 and CDR2 sequences are SGHRS and YFSETQ. The germline V and J ends were trimmed by 1 base and 3 bases, with 8 bases remaining between them. This CDR3 reads CASSLSQGYEQYF. The CDR3 nucleotides read TGCGCCAGCAGCTTGTCCCAGGGCTACGAGCAGTACTTC.

The V call is TRBV7-9, the J call TRBJ2-5, with D possibly being TRBD2 (6 bases). CDR3 length: 13 amino acids. Germline V gene data show CDR1 as SEHNR and CDR2 as FQNEAQ (reference sequence). V was trimmed by 5 bases and J by 4 bases, leaving 11 bases between them. The CDR3: CASSGWGGETQYF. The CDR3 bases are TGTGCCAGCAGCGGATGGGGAGGAGAGACCCAGTACTTC.

The chain is built from TRBV27 and TRBJ2-7, with D hard to call. Germline V lookup: CDR1 MNHEY, CDR2 SMNVEV (reference sequence). The CDR3 loop spans 14 amino acids. V gave up 6 bases and J gave up 2 bases, with 14 bases separating them. CDR3 in DNA: TGTGCCAGCAGACGTAAGGACGGCCCCTACGAGCAGTACTTC. Amino acid sequence: CASRRKDGPYEQYF.

With regard to this clone: The identical CDR3 is also encoded by other nucleotide sequences in the sample. V is TRBV7-9 and J is TRBJ2-7, with 12 positions matching TRBD2. The germline gives CDR1 SEHNR, CDR2 FQNEAQ (reference sequence). J gave up 4 bases and V 5 bases, and 6 bases lay outside the gene matches. CDR3 length equals 15 residues. This CDR3 reads CASSPGLAGLYEQYF. CDR3 sequence (DNA): TGTGCCAGCAGCCCCGGACTAGCGGGATTGTACGAGCAGTACTTC. Full variable domain (remainder filled in from reference TRBV7-9 and TRBJ2-7): DTGVSQNPRHKITKRGQNVTFRCDPISEHNRLYWYRQTLGQGPEFLTYFQNEAQLEKSRLLSDRFSAERPKGSFSTLEIQRTEQGDSAMYLCASSPGLAGLYEQYFGPGTRLTVT.